What follows are 4 T cell receptor beta chains derived from one specimen sequenced in a study of blood T cell repertoires in COVID-19. TCRdb's copy holds only in-frame clones and misses some; the assay was immunoSEQ multiplex PCR. The sample yields 200,000 to 250,000 clones, approximately 80% seen once. The specimen was peripheral blood. These receptors were obtained from a woman aged 80 or over with COVID-19, enrolled during active disease.

The genes are TRBV10-1 and TRBJ2-7; 10 positions agree with TRBD1. J lost 7 bases, V lost 6 bases, and 9 bases had no gene match. Germline CDR1 and CDR2: WNHNN and SYGVQD (reference sequence). This CDR3 spans 14 amino acids. CDR3 in DNA: TGCGCCAGCAGCCCCGGGACAGGGGTTAAGGAGCAGTACTTC. Amino acid sequence: CASSPGTGVKEQYF.

V gene TRBV5-4 combines with J gene TRBJ1-2, with 7 bases that match TRBD1. Per germline, CDR1 SGHNT and CDR2 YYREEE (reference sequence). This CDR3 is 13 amino acids long. With V trimmed by 4 bases and J by 4 bases, 4 bases remained unmatched. DNA for the CDR3: TGTGCCAGCAGCGGCCAGGGGGGCTATGGCTACACCTTC. It encodes CASSGQGGYGYTF. The full variable domain, rest sourced from reference TRBV5-4 and TRBJ1-2, is ETGVTQSPTHLIKTRGQQVTLRCSSQSGHNTVSWYQQALGQGPQFIFQYYREEENGRGNFPPRFSGLQFPNYSSELNVNALELDDSALYLCASSGQGGYGYTFGSGTRLTVV.

The rearrangement links TRBV5-1 to TRBJ2-7, with TRBD2 identical over 12 bases. This CDR3 comprises 16 residues. J lost 2 bases, V lost 4 bases, and 7 bases had no gene match. From germline, CDR1 is SGHRS and CDR2 YFSETQ. The CDR3 region is CASSRSTSGGAYEQYF. CDR3 nucleotide sequence: TGCGCCAGCAGCCGATCGACTAGCGGGGGAGCCTACGAGCAGTACTTC.

This sequence joins TRBV7-9 and TRBJ1-6, with a weak D call TRBD1 (6 bases). V shed 2 bases and J shed 7 bases, with 6 bases lying between them. The germline CDR1 and CDR2 sequences are SEHNR and FQNEAQ (reference sequence). The CDR3 has 13 amino acids. CDR3 nucleotide sequence: TGTGCCAGCAGCTTACAGGGGAATTCACCCCTCCACTTT. Amino acids: CASSLQGNSPLHF.